What follows describes a single T cell receptor beta chain. Its antigen is not identified. These data are taken from a study of CD8+CD57+ T cells in acquired aplastic anemia. Study findings and constraints: The study found no significant CD8+ Simpson's diversity difference between patients and controls. About 28 sequences, all CD8+ CDR3, were shared between patients and controls.

The germline V gene has CDR1 DFQATT and CDR2 SNEGSKA (reference sequence). The CDR3 loop spans 16 amino acids. J lost 2 bases, V lost 0 bases, and 5 bases had no gene match. Profiling of TCR beta VDJ combinations and CDR3 sequences used genomic DNA as template. TCRdb re-called the reads with MiXCR, one entry per CDR3 protein. Of under 200,000 distinct CDR3 sequences in the sample, just under 50% are singletons; the top ten hold 9.7%. All sequencing subjects had displayed CD8+CD57+ cell expansion on flow cytometry. The TCR sequence derives from a human donor with aplastic anemia. Sequenced material: sorted CD4+, CD8+, or CD8+CD57+ T cells (not recorded which) from PBMCs. The J gene is TRBJ2-3, the V gene TRBV20-1; 10 bases are shared with TRBD2. The CDR3 coding sequence is TGCAGTGCTAGAGATCCTAGCGGGAGCTCCACAGATACGCAGTATTTT. This gives the protein CSARDPSGSSTDTQYF.